The 6 T cell receptor beta chains listed next were all sequenced from one sample in a study of blood T cell repertoires in COVID-19 (dated by TCRdb to 2019 to 2021). The method was the immunoSEQ multiplex PCR assay. TCRdb retrieved this table from immuneACCESS and kept in-frame rearrangements only. Not all clones are present; in checked studies, unresolved V genes account for under half, and no reason is known for the remainder. Counted in this sample were tens of thousands of clones; approximately 88% of them appeared once. Of the sample, roughly 3.5% is held by the ten largest clones. The specimen was peripheral blood. Source of these receptors: a woman aged 70-85 years with acute or convalescent COVID-19.

The rearrangement uses TRBV10-3 and TRBJ2-7, with a possible D match to TRBD2 (6 bases). This CDR3 is built from 13 residues. Per the germline V gene, CDR1 is ENHRY and CDR2 is SYGVKD. Trimming left V 7 bases short and J 3 bases short, with 13 bases between. In nucleotides, the CDR3 is TGTGCCATCACTCCGGCGGAGGGCTACGAGCAGTACTTC. Protein sequence: CAITPAEGYEQYF.

The V call is TRBV19, the J call TRBJ1-6; TRBD1 might be the D (5 bases). CDR3 size: 14 residues. V gave up 1 base and J gave up 4 bases, with 5 bases separating them. Looked up from germline, CDR1 is LNHDA and CDR2 is SQIVND (reference sequence). In DNA, the CDR3 is TGTGCCAGTAGTATAGGACAGTATAATTCACCCCTCCACTTT. This gives the protein CASSIGQYNSPLHF.

A single count supports this clone. V usage is TRBV18 and J usage is TRBJ1-5; weak D call: TRBD1 (5 bases). The CDR3 covers 16 residues. Germline V gene sequence: CDR1 KGHSH, CDR2 LQKENI. The ends were cut back, 1 base at V and 1 base at J, with 11 bases in the middle. Written as DNA, the CDR3 is TGTGCCAGCTCACCACTCGGGGGTTTGAGCAATCAGCCCCAGCATTTT. It translates to CASSPLGGLSNQPQHF.

A few counts support this clone. The chain has TRBV19 and TRBJ2-7, with 10 bases fitting TRBD1. CDR3 length equals 17 residues. Germline V gene sequence: CDR1 LNHDA, CDR2 SQIVND (reference sequence). With V trimmed by 5 bases and J by 0 bases, 10 bases remained unmatched. The CDR3 DNA is TGTGCCAGTAGTCGACAGGGGGCTGCGGCGAGCTCCTACGAGCAGTACTTC. Amino acid sequence: CASSRQGAAASSYEQYF. The variable domain in full, with the rest retrieved from reference TRBV19 and TRBJ2-7, is DGGITQSPKYLFRKEGQNVTLSCEQNLNHDAMYWYRQDPGQGLRLIYYSQIVNDFQKGDIAEGYSVSREKKESFPLTVTSAQKNPTAFYLCASSRQGAAASSYEQYFGPGTRLTVT.

The chain uses TRBV10-3 and TRBJ2-3; 7 nucleotides match TRBD2. Germline CDR1 reads ENHRY; CDR2 reads SYGVKD. V shed 7 bases and J 4 bases; nucleotides not matched to a gene: 5. This CDR3 spans 13 amino acids. The CDR3 protein is CAIMAGAADTQYF. CDR3 bases: TGTGCCATCATGGCGGGAGCAGCAGATACGCAGTATTTT.

The CDR3 reads CASSFRSGGSTDTQYF. The CDR3 nucleotides are TGTGCCAGCAGCTTCAGATCAGGGGGAAGCACAGATACGCAGTATTTT. The chain is built from TRBV5-4 and TRBJ2-3; TRBD1 matches 7 bases. CDR3 length: 16 residues. CDR1 is SGHNT, CDR2 YYREEE, per germline (reference sequence). After removal of 2 bases from V and 0 bases from J, the junction contained 6 bases not matched to a gene.